The clone carrying this TCR beta chain has more than one count but fewer than ten. Its antigen remains unidentified. TCRdb independently ran MiXCR on the reads; one entry per CDR3 protein. Of 830,000 or so distinct CDR3 sequences in the sample, approximately 30% were seen once. The sample comes from a study of T cell repertoires in cytomegalovirus infection. Study details: Alongside well-studied HLA-B-restricted CMV epitopes, recently identified HLA-C-restricted CMV epitopes were also used. Public TCR beta signatures marked donors with CMV infection and the matching HLA. Regarding the study as a whole: HLA-C-restricted CMV clonotypes gave the most frequent clonotype in two of eight donors. People with CMV and the relevant HLA were identified by cumulative public TCR beta family frequency.

In germline, CDR1 is MNHNY, CDR2 SVGAGI (reference sequence). V was cut by 8 bases and J by 9 bases, with 14 bases left in between. This CDR3 comprises 12 residues. The rearrangement joins TRBV6-6 to TRBJ2-1; D is ambiguous. This sample comprised cultured CD8+ T cells from PBMCs, obtained from culture after CMV antigen stimulation. The sequence derives from a human donor in good health (CMV status not recorded). Some clones in this sample may be carry-over from other donors' samples. Here the CDR3 reads CASSQEWGEQFF. DNA of the CDR3: TGTGCCAGCTCCCAGGAGTGGGGTGAGCAGTTCTTC.